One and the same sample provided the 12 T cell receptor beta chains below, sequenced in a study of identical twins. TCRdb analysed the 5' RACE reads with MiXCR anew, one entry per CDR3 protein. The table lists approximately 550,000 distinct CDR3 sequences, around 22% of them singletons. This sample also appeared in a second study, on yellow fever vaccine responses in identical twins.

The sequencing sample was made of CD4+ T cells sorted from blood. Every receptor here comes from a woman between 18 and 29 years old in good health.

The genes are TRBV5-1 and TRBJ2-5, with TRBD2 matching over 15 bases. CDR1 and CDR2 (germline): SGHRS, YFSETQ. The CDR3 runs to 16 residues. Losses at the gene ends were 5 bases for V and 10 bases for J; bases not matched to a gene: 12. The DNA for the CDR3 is TGCGCCAGCAGTCAAGAAGGACTAGCGGGAGGGATGGACCAGTACTTC. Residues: CASSQEGLAGGMDQYF.

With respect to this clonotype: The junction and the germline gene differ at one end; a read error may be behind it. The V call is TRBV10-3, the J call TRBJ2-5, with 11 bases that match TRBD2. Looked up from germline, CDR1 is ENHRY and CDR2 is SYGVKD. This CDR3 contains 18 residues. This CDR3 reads CASSGRLLTSGVQETQYF. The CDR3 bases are TGTGCCAGCAGTGGCCGACTACTGACTAGCGGGGTCCAAGAGACCCAGTACTTC.

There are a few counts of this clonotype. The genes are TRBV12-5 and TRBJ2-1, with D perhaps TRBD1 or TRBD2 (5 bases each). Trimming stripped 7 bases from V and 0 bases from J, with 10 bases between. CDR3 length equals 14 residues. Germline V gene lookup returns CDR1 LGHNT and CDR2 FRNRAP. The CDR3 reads CASDPGASYNEQFF. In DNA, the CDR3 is TGTGCTAGTGACCCCGGGGCCTCCTACAATGAGCAGTTCTTC. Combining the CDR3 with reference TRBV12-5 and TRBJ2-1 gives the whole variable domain DARVTQTPRHKVTEMGQEVTMRCQPILGHNTVFWYRQTMMQGLELLAYFRNRAPLDDSGMPKDRFSAEMPDATLATLKIQPSEPRDSAVYFCASDPGASYNEQFFGPGTRLTVL.

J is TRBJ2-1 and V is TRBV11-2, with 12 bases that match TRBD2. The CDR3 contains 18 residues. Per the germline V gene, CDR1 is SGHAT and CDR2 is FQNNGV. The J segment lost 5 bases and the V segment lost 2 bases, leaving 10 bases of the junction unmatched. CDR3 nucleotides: TGTGCCAGCAGCTTAATGGTGACCGGACTAGCGGGGAACAATGAGCAGTTCTTC. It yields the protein CASSLMVTGLAGNNEQFF.

CDR3 residues: CASSRLETQYF. The CDR3 nucleotides are TGTGCCAGCAGCCGCTTAGAGACCCAGTACTTC. V and J are TRBV11-2 and TRBJ2-5; unclear D gene. The CDR3 has 11 residues. With 5 bases removed from V and 4 bases from J, the gap between germline ends came to 5 bases. Germline CDR1 is SGHAT and CDR2 is FQNNGV.

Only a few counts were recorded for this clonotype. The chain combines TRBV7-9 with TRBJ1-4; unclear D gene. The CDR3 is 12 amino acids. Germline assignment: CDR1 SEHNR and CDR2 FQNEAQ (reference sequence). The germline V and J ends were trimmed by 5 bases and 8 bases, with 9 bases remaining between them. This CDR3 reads CASSPLEEKLFF. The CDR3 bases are TGTGCCAGCAGCCCCCTCGAGGAAAAACTGTTTTTT.

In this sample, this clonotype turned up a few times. The DNA for the CDR3 is TGTGCCAGCAGGCCGGGACAGGGAAACGACATTCAGTACTTC. Translation: CASRPGQGNDIQYF. The genes are TRBV6-1 and TRBJ2-4, with TRBD1 identical over 9 bases. The CDR3 runs to 14 residues. Germline V lookup: CDR1 MNHNS, CDR2 SASEGT. V trimming: 6 bases; J trimming: 8 bases; junction bases outside the gene matches: 8.

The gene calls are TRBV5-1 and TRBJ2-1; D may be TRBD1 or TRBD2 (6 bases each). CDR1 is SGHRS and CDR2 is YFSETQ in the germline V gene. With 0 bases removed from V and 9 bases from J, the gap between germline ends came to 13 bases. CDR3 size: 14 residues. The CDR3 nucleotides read TGCGCCAGCAGCTTGGCCGCACAGGGAGGTGAGCAGTTCTTC. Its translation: CASSLAAQGGEQFF.

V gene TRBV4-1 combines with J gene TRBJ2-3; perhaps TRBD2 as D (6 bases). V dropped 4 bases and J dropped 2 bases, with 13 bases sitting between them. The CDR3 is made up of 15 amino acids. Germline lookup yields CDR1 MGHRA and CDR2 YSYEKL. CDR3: CASSPGGPLTDTQYF. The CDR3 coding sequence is TGCGCCAGCAGCCCAGGAGGGCCCCTCACAGATACGCAGTATTTT.

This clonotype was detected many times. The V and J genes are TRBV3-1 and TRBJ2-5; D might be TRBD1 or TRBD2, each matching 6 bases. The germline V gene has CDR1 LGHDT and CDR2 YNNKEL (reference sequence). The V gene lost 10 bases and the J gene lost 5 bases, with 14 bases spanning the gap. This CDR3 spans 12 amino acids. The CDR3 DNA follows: TGTGCCACGGAGGGGGTCGGCGAGACCCAGTACTTC. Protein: CATEGVGETQYF.

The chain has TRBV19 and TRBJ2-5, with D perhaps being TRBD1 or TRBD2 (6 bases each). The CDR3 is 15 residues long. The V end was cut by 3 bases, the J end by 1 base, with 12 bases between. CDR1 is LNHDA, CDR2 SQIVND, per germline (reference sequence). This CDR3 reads CASSIGGGFQETQYF. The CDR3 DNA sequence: TGTGCCAGTAGTATCGGAGGGGGGTTCCAAGAGACCCAGTACTTC.

CDR3: CASSSGETYEQYV. DNA of the CDR3: TGTGCCAGCTCATCCGGGGAAACCTACGAGCAGTACGTC. The rearrangement joins TRBV18 to TRBJ2-7; tentatively, D is TRBD2 (5 bases). The CDR3 loop spans 13 amino acids. Trimming pared 5 bases from V and 2 bases from J, leaving 10 bases between. Germline V gives CDR1 KGHSH, CDR2 LQKENI.